Listed below are T cell receptor beta chains from one sample, sequenced in a study of graft-versus-host responses after intestinal transplantation. Their antigens are not known. TCRdb keeps only in-frame clones here, not all; method: immunoSEQ multiplex PCR. The profile shows about 91,000 clones, under 95% of them singletons. The sequencing used unstimulated CD4+ T cells sorted from spleen or lymph node cells, collected before transplant. The receptors come from a human donor who was the organ donor for an intestinal transplant. The CDR3 runs from the conserved cysteine through the conserved F or W. A D gene is named only where the DNA matches it firmly. Size values are once, few and many counts, or a class for expanded clones, and some rows have none.

j_gene: TRBJ1-6; v_gene: TRBV4-2; d_gene: NA; abundance: NA; CDR3nt: TGTGCCAGCAGCCAAGGCATCGACAGTTATAATTCACCCCTCCACTTT; CDR3aa: CASSQGIDSYNSPLHF
j_gene: TRBJ1-2; v_gene: TRBV11-3; d_gene: TRBD1; abundance: NA; CDR3nt: TGTGCCAGCAGCTTAGATAATTGGGACAGGGCAAACTATGGCTACACCTTC; CDR3aa: CASSLDNWDRANYGYTF
j_gene: TRBJ2-3; v_gene: TRBV6-5; d_gene: TRBD1; abundance: NA; CDR3nt: TGTGCCAGCAGCTGGGACAGGAGCACAGATACGCAGTATTTT; CDR3aa: CASSWDRSTDTQYF
j_gene: TRBJ1-5; v_gene: TRBV19; d_gene: NA; abundance: NA; CDR3nt: TGTGCCAGTAGATCCCGGGACATTAATCAGCCCCAGCATTTT; CDR3aa: CASRSRDINQPQHF
j_gene: TRBJ1-5; v_gene: TRBV5-1; d_gene: NA; abundance: NA; CDR3nt: TGCGCCAGCAGCTTGGATCCCACAGCCAATCAGCCCCAGCATTTT; CDR3aa: CASSLDPTANQPQHF
j_gene: TRBJ2-7; v_gene: TRBV6-6; d_gene: TRBD1; abundance: NA; CDR3nt: TGTGCCAGCAACCGGGACAGGGGCTCCTACGAGCAGTACTTC; CDR3aa: CASNRDRGSYEQYF
j_gene: TRBJ2-7; v_gene: TRBV11-3; d_gene: NA; abundance: NA; CDR3nt: TGTGCCAGCAGCCCAGGACAGTATGATTCCTACGAGCAGTACTTC; CDR3aa: CASSPGQYDSYEQYF
j_gene: TRBJ1-2; v_gene: TRBV30; d_gene: NA; abundance: NA; CDR3nt: TGTGCCTGGATGGGAGGGGCCGCCTATGGCTACACCTTC; CDR3aa: CAWMGGAAYGYTF
j_gene: TRBJ1-4; v_gene: TRBV12-5; d_gene: NA; abundance: NA; CDR3nt: TGTGCTAGTGGCCAACAGGGCTCTGAAAAACTGTTTTTT; CDR3aa: CASGQQGSEKLFF
j_gene: TRBJ1-2; v_gene: TRBV12-2; d_gene: NA; abundance: few; CDR3nt: TGTGCAAGTCGCTTACTCCGACAGGGTATCAATGGCTACACCTTC; CDR3aa: CASRLLRQGINGYTF
j_gene: TRBJ2-1; v_gene: TRBV11-3; d_gene: TRBD2; abundance: NA; CDR3nt: TGTGCCAGCAGCTTAATGCTAGCGGGGCCTAACAATGAGCAGTTCTTC; CDR3aa: CASSLMLAGPNNEQFF
j_gene: TRBJ2-7; v_gene: TRBV28; d_gene: NA; abundance: NA; CDR3nt: TGTGCCAGCAGTTTATTGTCCAGGTGGGGGGTGGGCGAGAGCTCCTACGAGCAGTACTTC; CDR3aa: CASSLLSRWGVGESSYEQYF
j_gene: TRBJ1-2; v_gene: TRBV14; d_gene: TRBD1; abundance: NA; CDR3nt: TGTGCCAGCAGCCGCGGGACAGGACTTATTAACTATGGCTACACCTTC; CDR3aa: CASSRGTGLINYGYTF
j_gene: TRBJ2-3; v_gene: TRBV4-1; d_gene: NA; abundance: NA; CDR3nt: TGCGCCAGCAGCCAAGACCGGGGGAGGAGCACAGATACGCAGTATTTT; CDR3aa: CASSQDRGRSTDTQYF
j_gene: TRBJ1-2; v_gene: TRBV5-1; d_gene: TRBD1; abundance: NA; CDR3nt: TGCGCCAGCAGCCAGGACAGGGCGATATGGGATGGCTACACCTTC; CDR3aa: CASSQDRAIWDGYTF
j_gene: TRBJ2-1; v_gene: TRBV5-5; d_gene: TRBD2; abundance: NA; CDR3nt: TGTGCCAGCATGGGACTAGCAGCTTTGGGTGAGCAGTTCTTC; CDR3aa: CASMGLAALGEQFF
j_gene: TRBJ2-3; v_gene: TRBV28; d_gene: TRBD2; abundance: NA; CDR3nt: TGTGCCAGCCTGACTAGCGGGAGTGAAGGCACAGATACGCAGTATTTT; CDR3aa: CASLTSGSEGTDTQYF
j_gene: TRBJ2-2; v_gene: TRBV5-1; d_gene: TRBD2; abundance: NA; CDR3nt: TGCGCCAGCAGCTTGGCCAGCGGGAGAAACACCGGGGAGCTGTTTTTT; CDR3aa: CASSLASGRNTGELFF
j_gene: TRBJ1-2; v_gene: TRBV29-1; d_gene: NA; abundance: NA; CDR3nt: TGCAGCGTGGAATTTGGACAAGGGCTCTACACCTTC; CDR3aa: CSVEFGQGLYTF
j_gene: TRBJ1-5; v_gene: TRBV30; d_gene: NA; abundance: few; CDR3nt: TGTGCCTGGACGGTTCGGTCGGATCAGCCCCAGCATTTT; CDR3aa: CAWTVRSDQPQHF
j_gene: TRBJ1-1; v_gene: TRBV18; d_gene: NA; abundance: NA; CDR3nt: TGTGCCAGTTCACCCGCGGACAGACTTATGAACACTGAAGCTTTCTTT; CDR3aa: CASSPADRLMNTEAFF
j_gene: TRBJ2-4; v_gene: TRBV6-1; d_gene: NA; abundance: NA; CDR3nt: TGTGCCAGCAGTGCGCAGGGAAGCATTCAGTACTTC; CDR3aa: CASSAQGSIQYF
j_gene: TRBJ2-2; v_gene: TRBV9; d_gene: TRBD2; abundance: NA; CDR3nt: TGTGCCAGCGGGAGCGGGGGGCACACATACCCCGGGGAGCTGTTTTTT; CDR3aa: CASGSGGHTYPGELFF
j_gene: TRBJ2-2; v_gene: TRBV6-1; d_gene: NA; abundance: NA; CDR3nt: TGTGCCAGCAGTATCCAGAGGAGGGCCGGGGAGCTGTTTTTT; CDR3aa: CASSIQRRAGELFF
j_gene: TRBJ1-3; v_gene: TRBV5-4; d_gene: NA; abundance: NA; CDR3nt: TGTGCCAGCAGCTTGCAGGGCGGAAACACCATATATTTT; CDR3aa: CASSLQGGNTIYF
j_gene: TRBJ2-7; v_gene: TRBV18; d_gene: TRBD1; abundance: NA; CDR3nt: TGTGCCAGCTCACCTTACAGGGGTTCCTACGAGCAGTACTTC; CDR3aa: CASSPYRGSYEQYF
j_gene: TRBJ2-5; v_gene: TRBV2; d_gene: NA; abundance: NA; CDR3nt: TGTGCCAGCAGCACAGACAGACAAGAGACCCAGTACTTC; CDR3aa: CASSTDRQETQYF
j_gene: TRBJ2-7; v_gene: TRBV7-6; d_gene: TRBD2; abundance: NA; CDR3nt: TGTGCCAGCAGCTCCTTAGCGGGGGACTACGAGCAGTACTTC; CDR3aa: CASSSLAGDYEQYF
j_gene: TRBJ1-2; v_gene: TRBV18; d_gene: TRBD1; abundance: NA; CDR3nt: TGTGCCAGCTCACCAGTCCTGACAGGGTTTAATGGCTACACCTTC; CDR3aa: CASSPVLTGFNGYTF
j_gene: TRBJ2-7; v_gene: TRBV10-3; d_gene: NA; abundance: NA; CDR3nt: TGTGCCATCAGTGCCGGCGGGAAATCCTACGAGCAGTACTTC; CDR3aa: CAISAGGKSYEQYF
j_gene: TRBJ1-5; v_gene: TRBV27; d_gene: NA; abundance: NA; CDR3nt: TGTGCCAGCAGTCAGAGGGGACTTGGTTGGCCCCAGCATTTT; CDR3aa: CASSQRGLGWPQHF
j_gene: TRBJ2-7; v_gene: TRBV6-5; d_gene: NA; abundance: NA; CDR3nt: TGTGCCAGCAAGAGTTCCTACGAGCAGTACTTC; CDR3aa: CASKSSYEQYF